The rows below give T cell receptor beta chains drawn from one sample of a study of shared clonotypes between healthy human individuals. Data came from immunoSEQ multiplex PCR; TCRdb stores just in-frame clones and leaves some out. The table shows about 180,000 clones, with roughly 91% occurring only once. The sequenced sample consisted of naive CD4+ T cells sorted from blood. These receptors were taken from a woman in her 30s in good health. Each CDR3 is given with its conserved first and last residue. D genes are given only for firm matches. Not all rows give a size; the values are once, few, many and, for expanded clones, a class.

cdr3_aa: CASSFSGTGSHEQFF; cdr3_nt: TGTGCCAGCAGTTTTTCCGGGACGGGGAGCCATGAGCAGTTCTTC; d_call: .; v_call: TRBV28; j_call: TRBJ2-1; clone_size: .; cdr3_length: 15
cdr3_aa: CASSDFAADTQYF; cdr3_nt: TGTGCCAGCAGTGATTTCGCCGCAGATACGCAGTATTTT; d_call: .; v_call: TRBV6-1; j_call: TRBJ2-3; clone_size: .; cdr3_length: 13
cdr3_aa: CASSPGGSGNTIYF; cdr3_nt: TGTGCCAGCAGCCCCGGGGGTTCTGGAAACACCATATATTTT; d_call: .; v_call: TRBV7-2; j_call: TRBJ1-3; clone_size: .; cdr3_length: 14
cdr3_aa: CASSPTTGLASYTEAFF; cdr3_nt: TGTGCCAGCAGTCCTACTACAGGGTTGGCGTCGTACACTGAAGCTTTCTTT; d_call: .; v_call: TRBV2; j_call: TRBJ1-1; clone_size: .; cdr3_length: 17
cdr3_aa: CASSPGGTGVVEQYF; cdr3_nt: TGTGCCAGCTCCCCGGGGGGGACAGGGGTCGTCGAGCAGTACTTC; d_call: TRBD1; v_call: TRBV18; j_call: TRBJ2-7; clone_size: .; cdr3_length: 15
cdr3_aa: CASSHYTQSPYEQYF; cdr3_nt: TGTGCCAGCAGCCATTACACACAGTCACCGTACGAGCAGTACTTC; d_call: .; v_call: TRBV7-3; j_call: TRBJ2-7; clone_size: .; cdr3_length: 15
cdr3_aa: CASSPPFPGGGTEAFF; cdr3_nt: TGTGCCAGCTCACCACCATTCCCGGGAGGGGGGACTGAAGCTTTCTTT; d_call: .; v_call: TRBV18; j_call: TRBJ1-1; clone_size: .; cdr3_length: 16
cdr3_aa: CASSPRGGRNTEAFF; cdr3_nt: TGTGCCAGCAGTCCGCGTGGAGGACGGAACACTGAAGCTTTCTTT; d_call: .; v_call: TRBV28; j_call: TRBJ1-1; clone_size: .; cdr3_length: 15
cdr3_aa: CASSSENYGYTF; cdr3_nt: TGTGCCAGCAGCTCGGAGAACTATGGCTACACCTTC; d_call: .; v_call: TRBV7-9; j_call: TRBJ1-2; clone_size: few; cdr3_length: 12
cdr3_aa: CASSQGGQSFSNQPQHF; cdr3_nt: TGCGCCAGCAGCCAGGGAGGACAGAGTTTTAGCAATCAGCCCCAGCATTTT; d_call: .; v_call: TRBV4-1; j_call: TRBJ1-5; clone_size: .; cdr3_length: 17
cdr3_aa: CASSISGRAYEQYF; cdr3_nt: TGTGCCAGTAGTATCAGCGGGAGGGCCTACGAGCAGTACTTC; d_call: TRBD2; v_call: TRBV19; j_call: TRBJ2-7; clone_size: .; cdr3_length: 14
cdr3_aa: CASSLGGDGYNEQFF; cdr3_nt: TGTGCCAGCAGCTTGGGAGGGGACGGCTACAATGAGCAGTTCTTC; d_call: .; v_call: TRBV5-4; j_call: TRBJ2-1; clone_size: .; cdr3_length: 15
cdr3_aa: CARSPPGSGLTYEQYF; cdr3_nt: TGTGCCAGAAGCCCTCCGGGGAGCGGACTAACCTACGAGCAGTACTTC; d_call: .; v_call: TRBV5-3; j_call: TRBJ2-7; clone_size: once; cdr3_length: 16
cdr3_aa: CASSLRRNEQFF; cdr3_nt: TGTGCCAGCAGTCTGAGGCGTAATGAGCAGTTCTTC; d_call: .; v_call: TRBV28; j_call: TRBJ2-1; clone_size: .; cdr3_length: 12
cdr3_aa: CASSPGTSGHHEQYF; cdr3_nt: TGTGCCAGCTCACCCGGGACTAGCGGTCACCACGAGCAGTACTTC; d_call: TRBD2; v_call: TRBV18; j_call: TRBJ2-7; clone_size: .; cdr3_length: 15
cdr3_aa: CASSQLGGSDTGELFF; cdr3_nt: TGTGCCAGCAGCCAATTAGGGGGGTCGGACACCGGGGAGCTGTTTTTT; d_call: .; v_call: TRBV14; j_call: TRBJ2-2; clone_size: .; cdr3_length: 16
cdr3_aa: CASSLGYGGLSTDTQYF; cdr3_nt: TGCGCCAGCAGCTTGGGTTATGGGGGCCTTAGCACAGATACGCAGTATTTT; d_call: .; v_call: TRBV5-1; j_call: TRBJ2-3; clone_size: once; cdr3_length: 17
cdr3_aa: CASSFGPSGYGYTF; cdr3_nt: TGTGCCAGCAGCTTTGGCCCTTCAGGGTATGGCTACACCTTC; d_call: .; v_call: TRBV13; j_call: TRBJ1-2; clone_size: .; cdr3_length: 14
cdr3_aa: CASSRLAGGLPWDEQFF; cdr3_nt: TGTGCCAGTAGTAGGTTAGCGGGAGGGCTCCCCTGGGATGAGCAGTTCTTC; d_call: TRBD2; v_call: TRBV19; j_call: TRBJ2-1; clone_size: once; cdr3_length: 17
cdr3_aa: CASSPPSWTTSRTDTQYF; cdr3_nt: TGTGCCAGCAGCCCCCCCTCTTGGACCACATCTCGCACAGATACGCAGTATTTT; d_call: .; v_call: TRBV11-1; j_call: TRBJ2-3; clone_size: .; cdr3_length: 18
cdr3_aa: CASSLAGRRAYEQYF; cdr3_nt: TGTGCCAGCAGTTTGGCGGGGCGCAGAGCCTACGAGCAGTACTTC; d_call: .; v_call: TRBV28; j_call: TRBJ2-7; clone_size: .; cdr3_length: 15
cdr3_aa: CASSVDGYEQYF; cdr3_nt: TGTGCCAGCAGCGTAGATGGCTACGAGCAGTACTTC; d_call: .; v_call: TRBV9; j_call: TRBJ2-7; clone_size: .; cdr3_length: 12
cdr3_aa: CASSLELAGNEQFF; cdr3_nt: TGTGCCAGCAGCTTAGAGTTAGCGGGAAATGAGCAGTTCTTC; d_call: TRBD2; v_call: TRBV7-2; j_call: TRBJ2-1; clone_size: .; cdr3_length: 14
cdr3_aa: CASSVAGVDTEAFF; cdr3_nt: TGTGCCAGCAGTGTAGCCGGGGTTGACACTGAAGCTTTCTTT; d_call: .; v_call: TRBV6-1; j_call: TRBJ1-1; clone_size: .; cdr3_length: 14
cdr3_aa: CASSALGAMNTEAFF; cdr3_nt: TGTGCCAGCTCTGCCCTGGGCGCCATGAACACTGAAGCTTTCTTT; d_call: .; v_call: TRBV28; j_call: TRBJ1-1; clone_size: .; cdr3_length: 15
cdr3_aa: CARSSNGLAGFYEQYF; cdr3_nt: TGTGCCAGAAGCTCAAACGGACTAGCGGGATTCTACGAGCAGTACTTC; d_call: TRBD2; v_call: TRBV5-3; j_call: TRBJ2-7; clone_size: once; cdr3_length: 16
cdr3_aa: CASSLDGDSNQPQHF; cdr3_nt: TGCGCCAGCAGCTTGGACGGGGATAGCAATCAGCCCCAGCATTTT; d_call: .; v_call: TRBV5-1; j_call: TRBJ1-5; clone_size: once; cdr3_length: 15